Following are 17 T cell receptor beta chains from one sample sequenced in a study of cytomegalovirus exposure and HLA in healthy donors (dated by TCRdb to the late 2010s). The library came from the immunoSEQ multiplex PCR assay. For the multiplex PCR, a mixture combining 60 forward primers for TCR Vbeta segments and 13 reverse primers for TCR Jbeta segments was used. TCRdb stores this immuneACCESS table with in-frame sequences only. Part of the clones is absent; in the studies checked, under half of the shortfall reflects unresolved V genes, and no reason is known for the rest. For this sample there are 130,000 or so clones; 80% to 85% appear just once. 2% to 2.5% of the sample belongs to the ten largest clones. The sample was PBMCs. The receptors come from a man in his thirties or forties in good health and CMV-seronegative.

The V and J genes are TRBV30 and TRBJ1-6; D may be TRBD1 (5 bases). V dropped 3 bases and J dropped 3 bases, with 18 bases sitting between them. Germline V gives CDR1 GTSNPN, CDR2 SVGIG (reference sequence). The CDR3 contains 17 residues. The CDR3 region has the DNA TGTGCCTGGAGGGCCCCCAAGGTGGGGGGCTATAATTCACCCCTCCACTTT. Translation: CAWRAPKVGGYNSPLHF. The full variable domain, completed using reference TRBV30 and TRBJ1-6, is SQTIHQWPATLVQPVGSPLSLECTVEGTSNPNLYWYRQAAGRGLQLLFYSVGIGQISSEVPQNLSASRPQDRQFILSSKKLLLSDSGFYLCAWRAPKVGGYNSPLHFGNGTRLTVT.

This clone came up a few times. CDR3 sequence (DNA): TGTGCCAGCAGTCGGGACACTGAAGCTTTCTTT. Translation gives CASSRDTEAFF. The rearrangement joins TRBV28 to TRBJ1-1, with D unclear. This CDR3 region has 11 residues. Germline CDR1 reads MDHEN; CDR2 reads SYDVKM. The ends were cut back, 5 bases at V and 3 bases at J, with 4 bases in the middle.

The CDR3 DNA follows: TGTGCCAGCAGTGAGTCCCGCGGGGACAATGAGCAGTTCTTC. Its protein product is CASSESRGDNEQFF. The gene calls are TRBV6-4 and TRBJ2-1; maybe TRBD2 (6 bases). CDR3 length: 14 residues. V was shortened by 3 bases and J by 5 bases, with 11 bases between the two germline ends. Germline loops: CDR1 MRHNA, CDR2 SNTAGT.

The chain is built from TRBV27 and TRBJ1-5, with 12 bases that match TRBD1. Germline assignment: CDR1 MNHEY and CDR2 SMNVEV (reference sequence). CDR3 length equals 18 residues. Trimming at V came to 4 bases and at J to 2 bases, leaving 9 bases not matched to a gene. The CDR3 spells CASSSYRDRGRGNQPQHF. The CDR3 DNA is TGTGCCAGCAGTTCCTACCGGGACAGGGGGCGAGGCAATCAGCCCCAGCATTTT.

Remarks on this clone: Other DNA sequences in the sample encode the same CDR3. V is TRBV19 and J is TRBJ2-7; D gene ambiguous. The germline gives CDR1 LNHDA, CDR2 SQIVND (reference sequence). The V gene lost 1 base and the J gene lost 0 bases, with 7 bases spanning the gap. The CDR3 runs 14 residues. CDR3 protein: CASSIVHSSYEQYF. The DNA of the CDR3 is TGTGCCAGTAGTATAGTCCACAGCTCCTACGAGCAGTACTTC.

This rearrangement joins TRBV7-8 to TRBJ1-5; D ambiguous. V was trimmed by 1 base and J by 2 bases, leaving 6 bases between them. Germline V CDR1 and CDR2: SGHVS, FQNEAQ. The CDR3 totals 14 residues. CDR3: CASSLVGGNQPQHF. As DNA, the CDR3 is TGTGCCAGCAGCTTAGTCGGAGGCAATCAGCCCCAGCATTTT.

V usage is TRBV12-2 and J usage is TRBJ2-7; TRBD2 is taken as the D call from the table, unchecked against the DNA. TRBV12-2 is a known pseudogene. This CDR3 has 17 amino acids. The CDR3, as DNA: TGTGCAAGTCGCTTTCCCCAGTGGCGGGGGTCGTCCTACGAGCAGTACTTC. This gives the protein CASRFPQWRGSSYEQYF.

The chain uses TRBV2 and TRBJ1-1, with D possibly TRBD1 on 6 matching bases. The V end was cut by 2 bases, the J end by 1 base, with 11 bases between. The V gene's germline CDR1 is SNHLY and CDR2 FYNNEI. The CDR3 spans 15 residues. The CDR3 sequence: CASSELDSRNTEAFF. CDR3 nucleotides: TGTGCCAGCAGTGAATTGGACAGCCGGAACACTGAAGCTTTCTTT.

The gene calls are TRBV5-1 and TRBJ2-7; 7 positions match TRBD1. The CDR3 spans 14 residues. Trimming cost V 0 bases and J 4 bases; bases outside gene matches: 4. The germline gives CDR1 SGHRS, CDR2 YFSETQ. The CDR3 nucleotides read TGCGCCAGCAGCTTGGGGGACAGTACGTACGAGCAGTACTTC. This gives the protein CASSLGDSTYEQYF.

This chain joins TRBV4-1 and TRBJ2-5; TRBD2 aligns across 7 bases. This CDR3 region has 13 residues. Per the germline V gene, CDR1 is MGHRA and CDR2 is YSYEKL. Trimming cost V 0 bases and J 14 bases; bases outside gene matches: 9. CDR3 amino acids: CASSQEPSGRPYF. The CDR3 DNA is TGCGCCAGCAGCCAAGAGCCTAGCGGACGCCCCTACTTC.

This chain uses TRBV2 with TRBJ2-7; 9 nucleotides align to TRBD1. The V and J ends lost 7 bases and 5 bases, in that order; junction bases with no gene match: 9. The CDR3 has 14 amino acids. Per germline, CDR1 SNHLY and CDR2 FYNNEI. CDR3 DNA sequence: TGTGCCAGCAAATTGGACAGGGGAGGCCACGAGCAGTACTTC. Its translation is CASKLDRGGHEQYF.

The V gene is TRBV5-4, the J gene TRBJ1-2, with 7 bases that match TRBD1. Germline V CDR1 and CDR2: SGHNT, YYREEE (reference sequence). CDR3 length: 16 residues. J lost 0 bases, V lost 1 base, and 6 bases had no gene match. This CDR3 reads CASSLPGQPTNYGYTF. The CDR3 nucleotides are TGTGCCAGCAGCTTGCCGGGACAGCCTACTAACTATGGCTACACCTTC.

In the case of this clone: Since no conserved phenylalanine or tryptophan closes the CDR3, a read error is the likely cause. This chain links TRBV7-6 with TRBJ1-1, with 11 bases lining up with TRBD1. This CDR3 is 16 amino acids long. The V segment lost 4 bases and the J segment 1 base; nucleotides outside the gene matches: 5. Germline V gene sequence: CDR1 SGHVS, CDR2 FNYEAQ. CDR3 bases: TGTGCCAGCAGCTCCTACGGACAGGGGGCGAACACTGAAGCTTTCTCT. Protein sequence: CASSSYGQGANTEAFS.

The chain combines TRBV6-5 with TRBJ2-7; D uncertain. V gave up 2 bases and J gave up 0 bases, with 8 bases separating them. The CDR3 consists of 14 residues. In germline, CDR1 is MNHEY, CDR2 SVGAGI. As DNA, the CDR3 is TGTGCCAGCAGTTACGAAGTGAGCTCCTACGAGCAGTACTTC. It specifies CASSYEVSSYEQYF.

The chain employs TRBV27 and TRBJ2-7; D possibly corresponds to TRBD1 (7 bases). The CDR3 consists of 15 residues. Germline CDR1 and CDR2: MNHEY and SMNVEV (reference sequence). V dropped 2 bases and J dropped 7 bases, with 18 bases sitting between them. This CDR3 is CASSLRGPAGGEQYF. In nucleotides, the CDR3 is TGTGCCAGCAGTTTAAGGGGGCCAGCGGGCGGTGAGCAGTACTTC.

Regarding this clone: Mismatch with germline at one junction end may stem from a read error. The chain joins TRBV27 to TRBJ2-4, with a weak D call TRBD2 (7 bases). Germline values: CDR1 MNHEY, CDR2 SMNVEV (reference sequence). CDR3 length equals 15 residues. CDR3 loop: CASSLRGGSKNSQYF. For the CDR3, the DNA is TGTGCCAGCAGTTTAAGGGGGGGGTCCAAAAACAGTCAGTACTTC.

V is TRBV5-8 and J is TRBJ2-1, with 7 bases identical to TRBD1. The CDR3 is 16 amino acids. Germline assignment: CDR1 SGHTS and CDR2 YDEGEE. Germline trimming cut 0 bases from V and 0 bases from J; bases unmatched to any gene: 3. The chain's CDR3 is CASSLGPGGSYNEQFF. CDR3 nucleotide sequence: TGTGCCAGCAGCTTGGGACCAGGGGGCTCCTACAATGAGCAGTTCTTC.